The 5 T cell receptor beta chains below all came from one sample that was sequenced in a study of control samples from healthy donors and cancer patients. TCRdb's table, derived via immunoSEQ multiplex PCR, lists solely in-frame clones and lacks some. Seen here are more than 85,000 clones, around 84% observed once, and the top ten hold about 36%. The specimen sequenced was PBMCs. The receptors shown here come from a man aged 65-85 years with lung cancer.

V gene TRBV9 combines with J gene TRBJ1-3; D is ambiguous. Trimming pared 5 bases from V and 1 base from J, leaving 10 bases between. This CDR3 has 14 amino acids. Germline lookup yields CDR1 SGDLS and CDR2 YYNGEE. The CDR3 here is CASRDGISGNTIYF. CDR3 bases: TGTGCCAGCAGAGACGGGATTTCTGGAAACACCATATATTTT.

This clone has only a few counts. The chain carries TRBV30 and TRBJ2-3; TRBD2 matches at 7 bases. The length of the CDR3 is 15 residues. With 3 bases clipped from V and 5 bases from J, the junction kept 11 bases outside the gene matches. Germline values: CDR1 GTSNPN, CDR2 SVGIG (reference sequence). This CDR3 reads CAWSPGGGWLDTQYF. CDR3 coding DNA: TGTGCCTGGAGCCCGGGCGGGGGTTGGTTAGATACGCAGTATTTT.

The chain joins TRBV11-2 to TRBJ2-3; 7 bases map to TRBD2. V lost 3 bases, J lost 1 base, and 1 base stayed unmatched. Germline V gene data show CDR1 as SGHAT and CDR2 as FQNNGV. The CDR3 runs 14 residues. CDR3 sequence: CASSFGGGTDTQYF. The CDR3, as DNA: TGTGCCAGCAGCTTTGGGGGGGGCACAGATACGCAGTATTTT.

The chain links TRBV19 to TRBJ1-1; perhaps TRBD1 as D (6 bases). CDR1 is LNHDA, CDR2 SQIVND, per germline (reference sequence). The CDR3 extends over 15 amino acids. The ends were cut back, 5 bases at V and 4 bases at J, with 17 bases in the middle. CDR3 loop: CASSARQALGTEAFF. The DNA for the CDR3 is TGTGCCAGTAGTGCTAGACAGGCCCTGGGCACTGAAGCTTTCTTT.

This clone was detected once. This chain connects TRBV3-1 (or the pseudogene TRBV3-2) to TRBJ2-1, with 8 nucleotides matching TRBD2. The CDR3 covers 15 residues. Germline assignment: CDR1 LGHDT and CDR2 YNNKEL (reference sequence). With V trimmed by 0 bases and J by 5 bases, 3 bases remained unmatched. The chain's CDR3 is CASSQDGLANNEQFF. CDR3 DNA: TGTGCCAGCAGCCAAGATGGACTAGCTAACAATGAGCAGTTCTTC.